Described below is a single T cell receptor beta chain sequence and its context. The CDR3 contains 13 residues. V lost 4 bases and J 2 bases, leaving 6 bases between the germline ends. The germline CDR1 and CDR2 sequences are MNHNS and SASEGT. The entry originates in a study of T cell changes during pregnancy in multiple sclerosis. Sequenced by immunoSEQ multiplex PCR; TCRdb stores in-frame clones only, minus some. The table shows some 44,000 clones, with 85% to 95% occurring only once. The sequence was obtained from a female donor with multiple sclerosis, enrolled in a pregnancy study. The sample consisted of CD4+ T cells from peripheral blood mononuclear cells, taken in the third trimester of pregnancy. This sequence joins TRBV6-1 and TRBJ2-1; D possibly corresponds to TRBD1 (6 bases). The CDR3, as DNA: TGTGCCAGCAGTGGGACAGCCTACAATGAGCAGTTCTTC. This sequence encodes CASSGTAYNEQFF.